One TCR beta chain is described in this entry. This entry belongs to a study of cytomegalovirus exposure and HLA in healthy donors. PCR used 60 Vbeta primers and 13 Jbeta primers. Assay: immunoSEQ multiplex PCR; the TCRdb copy retains only in-frame clones and omits some. This repertoire shows under 130,000 clones, roughly 80% found once; its top ten account for about 6.9%. Sequenced sample: PBMCs. The TCR originated in a man aged 30-40 years in good health and CMV-seropositive.

The CDR3 region is CASSLDRAEETQYF. In DNA, the CDR3 is TGTGCCAGCTCACTGGACAGGGCTGAAGAGACCCAGTACTTC. This chain links TRBV18 with TRBJ2-5, with 8 bases matching TRBD1. There are 14 residues in the CDR3. Unmatched junction bases numbered 4, after V lost 4 bases and J lost 3 bases. Germline CDR1 KGHSH, CDR2 LQKENI.